This TCR beta chain comes out of a study of T cells in Graves' hyperthyroidism and ophthalmopathy (dated by TCRdb to between 2017 and 2020). For the study in its entirety: Peripheral blood was collected at initial diagnosis, before any treatment. TCR V-J signatures able to tell the groups apart were searched for in a discovery cohort of around 95 patients, of whom 40 to 45 had Graves' ophthalmopathy and about 60 had stable Graves' hyperthyroidism. Prospective prediction of ophthalmopathy was tested in an independent validation cohort of approximately 19 hyperthyroidism patients and 17 patients who later progressed to ophthalmopathy. The roughly 99 discovery patients were divided at random into training and test sets in a 7:3 ratio. In addition, the study compared T-cell repertoires in thyroid tissue and in blood from over 5 Graves' hyperthyroidism patients. After sampling, hyperthyroidism patients received methimazole starting at 30 mg daily, and ophthalmopathy patients received high-dose intravenous methylprednisolone. The paper describes TCR Vbeta CDR3 sequencing of 135 peripheral blood samples, made up of 43 ophthalmopathy patients, 70 to 80 hyperthyroidism patients and 17 progressor patients.

Graves' hyperthyroidism was defined as stable when no progression to ophthalmopathy occurred over 18 months of follow-up. Hyperthyroidism patients were newly diagnosed, had a disease duration of under 2 months, and were aged 18 to 65 years. Any patient with an uncontrolled infection, another autoimmune disease, pregnancy or lactation was excluded. Diagnoses were established on the basis of clinical symptoms, serum thyroxine and TRAb, thyroid ultrasound, and orbital computed tomography. PBMCs were isolated from more than 9 ml of fresh peripheral blood by Ficoll-Paque density gradient centrifugation. Total RNA was extracted with Trizol reagent, and quality was checked on an Agilent 2100 Bioanalyzer. This clonotype was picked up many times. The antigen this receptor binds is unknown. No much larger clonotype is one base removed from it; base qualities were not supplied. Beyond this particular receptor, the publication reports: A model built on a 13 V-J signature distinguished ophthalmopathy from stable hyperthyroidism, reaching approximately 89% sensitivity and 81.08% specificity in cross-validation and 80%/75% in testing. In validation, the model predicted progression to ophthalmopathy a median of around 6.5 months before onset, with roughly 70% sensitivity and about 72% specificity. Most expanded thyroid clonotypes (frequency above 0.001) were also detected in blood, a finding suggesting that blood repertoires may reflect thyroid immune responses. Sample size was not statistically predetermined, and blinding of investigators to group allocation was not performed.

Reading from cysteine to phenylalanine, the CDR3 counts 11 amino acids. Only CDR3 DNA remains: 33 bases, in frame from the first base. V sheds 7 bases and J sheds 10 bases, leaving 15 bases between their ends. Per the germline V gene (reference sequence), DFQATT is the CDR1 and SNEGSKA is the CDR2. Amplification of TCR beta CDR3 regions was carried out from RNA transcripts. The first round of RT-PCR for the TCR CDR3 was performed with the HTBI primer set and the Qiagen OneStep RT-PCR kit. Libraries were constructed in a second round of multiplex PCR, after which size selection and purification were carried out. Sequencing of the libraries was done on an Illumina HiSeq2000 using paired-end 100 bp reads. In the paper's pipeline: SOAPnuke was used to process the raw data, throwing out any read that contained adapters or uncalled bases, had a mean Phred below 15, or lacked an exact constant-primer or identifier match. COPE v1.2.5 was used to merge the high-quality paired reads, and each unique nucleotide sequence was defined as a clonotype. Clonotypes were aligned to IMGT TRBV, TRBD and TRBJ reference segments using MiTCR v1.1. The analysis was restricted to V-J combinations with a frequency above 0.0001, which together covered just over 98% of the repertoires. A TCS score was defined as the ratio between F50 (clonal expansion) and ExV (chaos), using BLOSUM62-based TCRdist between CDR3 peptides within each V-J. Welch's t-statistics and random forest reduced 514 V-J features to roughly 13, which were used in a naive Bayes classifier (R e1071). TCRdb ran its own pipeline on the public reads, namely fastp trimming at Q25 and MiXCR clone calling, and kept in-frame beta chains. All rows with the same CDR3 protein become a single entry with the most common DNA and genes. Clone size and V and J calls follow TCRdb, not the original study. The sample records a few hundred thousand distinct CDR3 sequences, less than 20% of which are singletons. The leading ten clones occupy around 7.5% of the sample.

The rearrangement joined TRBV20-1 to TRBJ2-3; TRBD2 is possibly the D segment (6 matching bases). The receptor comes from a woman aged 25 to 39 with Graves' hyperthyroidism. Sequenced material: blood. For the CDR3, the sequence is CSVGGKFSQYF. The bases are TGCAGTGTCGGAGGGAAGTTTTCGCAGTATTTT.